These 32 T cell receptor beta chains share one sample of origin, sequenced in a study of post-analysis software for immune sequencing data. Study-level points and caveats: A few TRBV segments occurring more often in patients than controls included TRBV5-6, TRBV5-1 and TRBV20-1.

Tagging with unique molecular identifiers was a feature of the TCR beta cDNA libraries. Each CDR3 protein gets one entry after TCRdb re-called the PCR reads with MiXCR. The sample lists 250,000 to 300,000 distinct CDR3 sequences; around 34% were seen once. Their cognate antigens are unknown. The sequencing input was blood. Receptor source: a girl aged 5-17 years with multiple sclerosis.

In this sample, this clonotype turned up once. This rearrangement joins TRBV5-1 to TRBJ2-1; the match to TRBD1 covers 9 bases. CDR1 is SGHRS and CDR2 is YFSETQ in the germline V gene. This CDR3 has 14 residues. V dropped 4 bases and J dropped 6; count of bases not matched to a gene: 5. In DNA, the CDR3 is TGCGCCAGCAGCCGAGGACAGGGGCCCAATGAGCAGTTCTTC. Translated: CASSRGQGPNEQFF.

The chain recombines TRBV4-1 with TRBJ2-5; maybe TRBD2 (6 bases). This CDR3 is 15 amino acids long. Between the trimmed V and J ends, which lost 5 bases and 1 base, there was a span of 14 bases. Germline loops: CDR1 MGHRA, CDR2 YSYEKL. CDR3 nucleotides: TGCGCCAGCAGCTTGAGTGTGGGGGGCCAAGAGACCCAGTACTTC. It codes for CASSLSVGGQETQYF.

This clonotype has ten or more counts. The chain links TRBV12-3 or TRBV12-4 to TRBJ2-2, with D unclear. The CDR3 runs to 16 residues. Trimming removed 0 bases at V and 0 bases at J, with 8 bases between. CDR3 sequence reads: CASSLAATSNTGELFF. In nucleotides, the CDR3 is TGTGCCAGCAGTTTAGCTGCGACATCGAACACCGGGGAGCTGTTTTTT.

This clonotype occurred once. CDR3 sequence (DNA): TGCAGTGCTAGACCTCTGGGGGGCGGGAGGACTGAAGCTTTCTTT. Translated: CSARPLGGGRTEAFF. This rearrangement joins TRBV20-1 to TRBJ1-1, with D tentatively TRBD1 (6 bases). V lost 2 bases and J lost 5, with 18 bases in between. CDR1 is DFQATT, CDR2 SNEGSKA, per germline (reference sequence). The CDR3 runs 15 residues.

The chain combines TRBV5-1 with TRBJ2-1; 9 bases are shared with TRBD2. The CDR3 is made up of 16 amino acids. V was pared by 0 bases and J by 7 bases, with 8 bases of the junction left unmatched. Looked up from germline, CDR1 is SGHRS and CDR2 is YFSETQ. The CDR3 region has the DNA TGCGCCAGCAGCTTGGGACCGCGGGGGGGCCGAAATGAGCAGTTCTTC. It codes for CASSLGPRGGRNEQFF.

The rearrangement joins TRBV6-1 to TRBJ2-1, with D perhaps matching TRBD2 (5 bases). Germline CDR1 reads MNHNS; CDR2 reads SASEGT. Trimming took 4 bases from V and 11 from J, leaving 15 bases between them. The CDR3 is 13 residues long. The CDR3 DNA is TGTGCCAGCAGTGGGCTAGCAGGTCACAAGCAGTTCTTC. Translated, it gives CASSGLAGHKQFF.

V usage is TRBV6-6 and J usage is TRBJ1-1; 9 bases agree with TRBD1. V shed 6 bases and J 4 bases; nucleotides not matched to a gene: 9. Germline-derived CDR1 and CDR2 are MNHNY and SVGAGI (reference sequence). This CDR3 has 15 residues. CDR3 region: CASSQDGTGITEAFF. In DNA form, the CDR3 reads TGTGCCAGCAGCCAAGACGGGACAGGGATCACTGAAGCTTTCTTT.

This rearrangement joins TRBV29-1 to TRBJ2-1; 13 bases map to TRBD2. The CDR3 covers 14 residues. V dropped 2 bases and J dropped 6; count of bases not matched to a gene: 1. Looked up from germline, CDR1 is SQVTM and CDR2 is ANQGSEA. The CDR3 region is CSVERLAGGNEQFF. The CDR3 bases are TGCAGCGTTGAAAGACTAGCGGGGGGCAATGAGCAGTTCTTC.

A word on this clonotype: A single base separates this from a much larger clone, so it may be a read error. The chain recombines TRBV10-3 with TRBJ2-1, with D possibly being TRBD2 (6 bases). The better agreement between TRBJ2-7 and the DNA end casts doubt on the J call. Germline loops: CDR1 ENHRY, CDR2 SYGVKD. The CDR3 contains 13 residues. CDR3 nucleotides: TGTGCCATTAACGGAGGGGCTGACAATGAGCAGTACTTC. This translates into CAINGGADNEQYF.

The rearrangement links TRBV4-1 to TRBJ2-7; TRBD2 agrees at 8 bases. Germline V CDR1 and CDR2: MGHRA, YSYEKL. The CDR3 covers 17 residues. The trim removed 0 bases at V and 0 bases at J, leaving 7 bases unmatched. CDR3 residues: CASSQDVTSASSYEQYF. DNA of the CDR3: TGCGCCAGCAGCCAAGATGTGACTAGCGCTAGCTCCTACGAGCAGTACTTC.

This clonotype was detected a few times. A read error may explain this, as a much larger clone is one base away. The chain links TRBV6-6 to TRBJ2-1, with D perhaps matching TRBD1 or TRBD2 (5 bases each). The V gene's germline CDR1 is MNHNY and CDR2 SVGAGI (reference sequence). The CDR3 contains 16 residues. The CDR3 DNA is TGTGCCAACAGTTACTCACGGGGCCTCTCCTACAATGAGCAGTTCTTC. Residues: CANSYSRGLSYNEQFF.

In the case of this clonotype: It may be a read error: a sequence one base away is much more abundant. The CDR3: CASSLRGEAWTEAFF. CDR3 nucleotides: TGTGCCAGCAGCTTGAGGGGCGAGGCGTGGACTGAAGCTTTCTTT. The V and J genes are TRBV7-6 and TRBJ1-1; tentative D call: TRBD1 (5 bases). The CDR3 runs to 15 residues. The V gene's germline CDR1 is SGHVS and CDR2 FNYEAQ. Trimming cost V 3 bases and J 5 bases, with 16 bases left between them.

This rearrangement joins TRBV5-6 to TRBJ1-6; the match to TRBD1 covers 9 bases. Looked up from germline, CDR1 is SGHDT and CDR2 is YYEEEE. The V segment lost 1 base and the J segment 7 bases; nucleotides outside the gene matches: 6. CDR3 length: 16 residues. In nucleotides, the CDR3 is TGTGCCAGCAGCTTGCTCAGGACAGGGGAGAATTCACCCCTCCACTTT. It translates to CASSLLRTGENSPLHF.

This clonotype appeared many times. The genes are TRBV7-8 and TRBJ1-4, with 10 bases that match TRBD1. The CDR3 runs to 16 residues. Germline trimming cut 5 bases from V and 7 bases from J; bases unmatched to any gene: 10. Per the germline V gene, CDR1 is SGHVS and CDR2 is FQNEAQ. DNA for the CDR3: TGTGCCAGCAGCCAAGCCGCTGGACAGGGGGGTGAAAAACTGTTTTTT. Encoded protein: CASSQAAGQGGEKLFF.

The table lists this clonotype with many counts. V and J are TRBV7-8 and TRBJ2-7; 14 bases agree with TRBD2. The CDR3 length is 15 residues. J was trimmed by 2 bases and V by 3 bases; bases with no gene match: 0. Germline V lookup: CDR1 SGHVS, CDR2 FQNEAQ. The CDR3 spells CASSLGLAGAYEQYF. The CDR3 nucleotides are TGTGCCAGCAGCTTGGGACTAGCGGGAGCCTACGAGCAGTACTTC. Combining the CDR3 with reference TRBV7-8 and TRBJ2-7 gives the whole variable domain GAGVSQSPRYKVAKRGQDVALRCDPISGHVSLFWYQQALGQGPEFLTYFQNEAQLDKSGLPSDRFFAERPEGSVSTLKIQRTQQEDSAVYLCASSLGLAGAYEQYFGPGTRLTVT.

The chain couples TRBV4-1 to TRBJ1-2; TRBD1 matches 8 bases. The V and J ends lost 4 bases and 2 bases, in that order; junction bases with no gene match: 9. CDR3 length: 16 residues. The germline gives CDR1 MGHRA, CDR2 YSYEKL. As DNA, the CDR3 is TGCGCCAGCAGCCTAAGGACAGGGTCCGGGAACTATGGCTACACCTTC. This codes for CASSLRTGSGNYGYTF.

This chain joins TRBV5-1 and TRBJ2-5, with D uncertain. Deletions cut 4 bases from V and 5 bases from J, with 9 bases between. The CDR3 is 12 residues long. Germline assignment: CDR1 SGHRS and CDR2 YFSETQ. The CDR3 sequence is CASSPHLETQYF. The CDR3 DNA reads as TGCGCCAGCAGCCCCCACCTGGAGACCCAGTACTTC.

This clonotype was seen at least ten times. This sequence joins TRBV20-1 and TRBJ2-3; TRBD2 matches at 9 bases. With V trimmed by 5 bases and J by 6 bases, 12 bases remained unmatched. The CDR3 is 15 amino acids. Per the germline V gene, CDR1 is DFQATT and CDR2 is SNEGSKA (reference sequence). The CDR3, as DNA: TGCAGTGCTTCCCAAGCGGGGGGTAGCTGGGATACGCAGTATTTT. This translates into CSASQAGGSWDTQYF.

The chain combines TRBV28 with TRBJ2-4; 8 nucleotides line up with TRBD1. The J call could be wrong; TRBJ2-7 is a better fit for the DNA end. CDR1 and CDR2 from the germline V gene are MDHEN and SYDVKM. CDR3 length: 14 residues. The chain's CDR3 is CASSLLGQEYEQYF. The DNA for the CDR3 is TGTGCCAGCAGTTTATTGGGACAGGAATACGAGCAGTACTTC.

This sequence joins TRBV29-1 and TRBJ2-7; no firm D call. From germline, CDR1 is SQVTM and CDR2 ANQGSEA. This CDR3 contains 12 residues. Between the trimmed V and J ends, which lost 7 bases and 4 bases, there was a span of 14 bases. CDR3: CSAGPTEYEQYF. The DNA of the CDR3 is TGCAGCGCAGGCCCGACGGAATACGAGCAGTACTTC.

The CDR3 is CSAAGTSGTGEQFF. As DNA, the CDR3 is TGCAGTGCTGCCGGGACTAGCGGGACGGGTGAGCAGTTCTTC. This sequence joins TRBV20-1 and TRBJ2-1, with 13 bases that match TRBD2. The CDR3 length is 14 residues. J gave up 9 bases and V 5 bases, and 7 bases lay outside the gene matches. Germline V gene lookup returns CDR1 DFQATT and CDR2 SNEGSKA (reference sequence).

This clonotype was found a few times. J is TRBJ2-2 and V is TRBV7-9; D may match TRBD1 or TRBD2 (5 bases each). V shed 4 bases and J shed 1 base, with 10 bases lying between them. This CDR3 contains 15 residues. CDR1 and CDR2 from the germline V gene are SEHNR and FQNEAQ (reference sequence). Here the CDR3 reads CASSSTGGNTGELFF. Here the CDR3 DNA reads TGTGCCAGCAGCTCGACTGGGGGGAACACCGGGGAGCTGTTTTTT.

This chain uses TRBV4-1 with TRBJ1-4, with D perhaps TRBD1 (6 bases). Germline CDR1 and CDR2: MGHRA and YSYEKL. The CDR3 loop spans 16 amino acids. The germline V and J ends were trimmed by 0 bases and 8 bases, with 16 bases remaining between them. The CDR3, as DNA: TGCGCCAGCAGCCAAGATAGAGGGGGGCGCGGGGAAAAACTGTTTTTT. Residues: CASSQDRGGRGEKLFF.

This clonotype has only a few counts. The V call is TRBV12-3 or TRBV12-4, the J call TRBJ2-1; D may be TRBD2 (6 bases). The CDR3 has 17 amino acids. Between the trimmed V and J ends, which lost 7 bases and 8 bases, there was a span of 27 bases. This CDR3 reads CASTRREEGQVCDEQFF. The CDR3, as DNA: TGTGCCAGCACACGGAGGGAGGAGGGCCAGGTTTGCGATGAGCAGTTCTTC.

Turning to this clonotype: A much larger clone is a single base away; this may be a read error. The chain couples TRBV28 to TRBJ1-2; D unclear. V lost 9 bases to trimming and J lost 4 bases, with 9 bases between them. Germline assignment: CDR1 MDHEN and CDR2 SYDVKM. The CDR3 covers 11 residues. The CDR3 sequence: CASGAGYGYTF. The CDR3 coding sequence is TGTGCCAGTGGAGCAGGCTATGGCTACACCTTC.

This clonotype showed up many times. V usage is TRBV7-2 and J usage is TRBJ1-2; D is possibly TRBD1 (6 bases). V was shortened by 5 bases and J by 4 bases, with 23 bases between the two germline ends. This CDR3 is 17 amino acids long. CDR1 is SGHTA and CDR2 is FQGNSA in the germline V gene. The CDR3 coding sequence is TGTGCCAGCAGCCCTCGGGACGGACAGCTACCGGGCTATGGCTACACCTTC. Translating gives CASSPRDGQLPGYGYTF.

The gene calls are TRBV18 and TRBJ1-2, with 10 positions matching TRBD1. This CDR3 comprises 16 residues. Unmatched junction bases numbered 10, after V lost 2 bases and J lost 7 bases. The germline CDR1 and CDR2 sequences are KGHSH and LQKENI. CDR3 amino acids: CASSPKFGTGAGGYTF. CDR3 DNA sequence: TGTGCCAGCTCACCAAAATTCGGGACAGGGGCTGGTGGCTACACCTTC.

This clonotype was counted a few times. This sequence joins TRBV12-3 or TRBV12-4 and TRBJ2-7; 12 bases are shared with TRBD1. The junction had 6 bases not matched to a gene; V was cut back by 7 bases and J by 2 bases. The CDR3 length is 15 residues. This CDR3 is CASTRGQGATYEQYF. The CDR3 DNA reads as TGTGCCAGCACCCGGGGACAGGGGGCGACCTACGAGCAGTACTTC.

This clonotype was detected many times. The V gene is TRBV20-1, the J gene TRBJ2-1; TRBD2 aligns across 12 bases. With V trimmed by 1 base and J by 9 bases, 10 bases remained unmatched. The CDR3 is made up of 16 amino acids. CDR1 and CDR2 from the germline V gene are DFQATT and SNEGSKA (reference sequence). In nucleotides, the CDR3 is TGCAGTGCTAGAGGGGCACTAGCGGGGGGTTTCATTGAGCAGTTCTTC. It is translated as CSARGALAGGFIEQFF.

This chain connects TRBV5-5 to TRBJ2-2; 10 nucleotides match TRBD2. The V segment lost 0 bases and the J segment 4 bases; nucleotides outside the gene matches: 6. CDR1 SGHKS and CDR2 YYEKEE come from the germline V gene (reference sequence). The CDR3 sequence is 17 residues long. The CDR3, as DNA: TGTGCCAGCAGCTTGGTCCCAGCGGGGGGGCTCACCGGGGAGCTGTTTTTT. The encoded protein is CASSLVPAGGLTGELFF.

The CDR3 region is CSARGLRVGYEQYF. The CDR3 DNA follows: TGCAGTGCTAGAGGTCTTAGGGTGGGCTACGAGCAGTACTTC. The chain couples TRBV20-1 to TRBJ2-7; D not resolved. This CDR3 is built from 14 residues. V lost 1 base and J lost 3, with 13 bases in between. Germline assignment: CDR1 DFQATT and CDR2 SNEGSKA (reference sequence).

This clonotype occurred many times. The V call is TRBV7-8, the J call TRBJ2-5; D may correspond to TRBD1 or TRBD2 (5 bases each). Trimming removed 5 bases from V and 2 bases from J, with 18 bases in between. Germline lookup yields CDR1 SGHVS and CDR2 FQNEAQ. The CDR3 is made up of 16 amino acids. CDR3 region: CASSLTGGAKQETQYF. CDR3 nucleotide sequence: TGTGCCAGCAGCCTTACTGGGGGTGCGAAACAAGAGACCCAGTACTTC. Together with reference TRBV7-8 and TRBJ2-5, the CDR3 gives the full variable domain: GAGVSQSPRYKVAKRGQDVALRCDPISGHVSLFWYQQALGQGPEFLTYFQNEAQLDKSGLPSDRFFAERPEGSVSTLKIQRTQQEDSAVYLCASSLTGGAKQETQYFGPGTRLLVL.